Each of the 9 T cell receptor beta chains below was sequenced from the same sample in a study of CD4 T cells in relation to SARS-CoV-2 and coronaviruses (dated by TCRdb to the early 2020s). No antigen has been identified for these receptors. CD4+ T cells from unexposed donors were collected before the COVID-19 pandemic (2011-2018). After around 10 days of culture, CD4+ T cells were isolated with the EasySep CD4+ T cell isolation kit. The library was obtained by the immunoSEQ multiplex PCR assay. The table comes from immuneACCESS by way of TCRdb, which keeps in-frame sequences with V and J called. Part of the clones is missing from these tables; in studies checked, under half for an unresolved V gene and the rest for unknown reasons. The sample table holds under 20,000 clones, of which 60% to 80% were seen once. Over 20% of the sample is held by the ten biggest clonotypes. Sequencing was carried out using CD4+ T cells from PBMCs, cultured in vitro. These receptors were collected from a human donor in good health.

This chain uses TRBV29-1 with TRBJ1-1, with 10 bases identical to TRBD1. Looked up from germline, CDR1 is SQVTM and CDR2 is ANQGSEA. J gave up 8 bases and V 5 bases, and 8 bases lay outside the gene matches. The CDR3 length is 13 residues. The CDR3 nucleotides are TGCAGCGTTCACGCCGGGGGACAGGGGGAAGCTTTCTTT. Protein: CSVHAGGQGEAFF.

This clone is a singleton in its sample. At one of its ends the junction is not consistent with the germline gene, which may arise from a read error. The chain employs TRBV7-7 and TRBJ2-5, with D tentatively TRBD1 or TRBD2 (5 bases each). CDR1 is SSHAT and CDR2 is FNYEAQ in the germline V gene (reference sequence). The CDR3 has 14 residues. CDR3 region: CASSRRDRGETQYF. The CDR3 DNA reads TGTGCTAGCAGCCGACGGGACCGCGGGGAGACCCAGTACTTC.

The CDR3 nucleotides read TGTGCCAGCAGCTCAGGAGACAGGGAGGAAAAACTGTTTTTT. Encoded protein: CASSSGDREEKLFF. V and J are TRBV11-2 and TRBJ1-4; 7 nucleotides line up with TRBD1. The CDR3 runs to 14 residues. Germline V gives CDR1 SGHAT, CDR2 FQNNGV. The J segment lost 8 bases and the V segment lost 4 bases, leaving 7 bases of the junction unmatched.

The genes are TRBV7-3 and TRBJ2-1; TRBD2 matches at 7 bases. This CDR3 has 12 amino acids. CDR1 is SGHTA, CDR2 FQGTGA, per germline. J lost 9 bases, V lost 4 bases, and 3 bases had no gene match. CDR3 residues: CASSSPGGEQFF. The CDR3, as DNA: TGTGCCAGCAGCTCCCCGGGGGGTGAGCAGTTCTTC.

The rearrangement joins TRBV4-3 to TRBJ2-1, with 7 bases that match TRBD1. The CDR3 spans 18 residues. Losses at the gene ends were 0 bases for V and 4 bases for J; bases not matched to a gene: 12. Germline V lookup: CDR1 LGHNA, CDR2 YSLEER. The CDR3 region has the DNA TGCGCCAGCAGCCAAGATTTGTCGAGGGGACAGAGATACAATGAGCAGTTCTTC. The encoded protein is CASSQDLSRGQRYNEQFF.

The chain has TRBV3-1 (or the pseudogene TRBV3-2) and TRBJ2-6; no clear D. V dropped 0 bases and J dropped 4 bases, with 1 base sitting between them. CDR1 LGHDT and CDR2 YNNKEL come from the germline V gene (reference sequence). CDR3 size: 13 residues. The CDR3 reads CASSQEGANVLTF. CDR3 sequence (DNA): TGTGCCAGCAGCCAAGAAGGGGCCAACGTCCTGACTTTC.

V usage is TRBV5-8 and J usage is TRBJ1-4; 9 bases map to TRBD1. Germline CDR1 and CDR2: SGHTS and YDEGEE. V was pared by 2 bases and J by 7 bases, with 6 bases of the junction left unmatched. There are 15 residues in the CDR3. As DNA, the CDR3 is TGTGCCAGCAGCTTCACCGGGACAGGGATTGAAAAACTGTTTTTT. Residues: CASSFTGTGIEKLFF. Together with reference TRBV5-8 and TRBJ1-4, the CDR3 gives the full variable domain: EAGVTQSPTHLIKTRGQQATLRCSPISGHTSVYWYQQALGLGLQFLLWYDEGEERNRGNFPPRFSGRQFPNYSSELNVNALELEDSALYLCASSFTGTGIEKLFFGSGTQLSVL.

The chain uses TRBV7-9 and TRBJ2-7; TRBD1 is a possible D gene (5 bases). V was cut by 5 bases and J by 0 bases, with 11 bases left in between. Germline CDR1 reads SEHNR; CDR2 reads FQNEAQ (reference sequence). The CDR3 totals 14 residues. The CDR3 loop reads CASSTRQSSYEQYF. The CDR3 nucleotides read TGTGCCAGCAGCACAAGACAGAGCTCCTACGAGCAGTACTTC. The entire variable domain, with the rest obtained from reference TRBV7-9 and TRBJ2-7, is as follows: DTGVSQNPRHKITKRGQNVTFRCDPISEHNRLYWYRQTLGQGPEFLTYFQNEAQLEKSRLLSDRFSAERPKGSFSTLEIQRTEQGDSAMYLCASSTRQSSYEQYFGPGTRLTVT.

The rearrangement joins TRBV6-5 to TRBJ2-5; no clear D gene. V was pared by 0 bases and J by 5 bases, with 13 bases between. Germline assignment: CDR1 MNHEY and CDR2 SVGAGI. The CDR3 is made up of 15 amino acids. Here the CDR3 reads CASSYSRVGGETQYF. Here the CDR3 DNA reads TGTGCCAGCAGTTACTCTAGGGTTGGTGGGGAGACCCAGTACTTC.